A selection of T cell receptor beta chains follows, all from one sample in a study of naive and memory T cell subsets. MiXCR, run by TCRdb on the UMI-ligation and nested PCR reads, gives a single entry per CDR3 protein. The table shows 140,000 to 150,000 distinct CDR3 sequences, with over 15% occurring only once. The sequenced sample consisted of naive CD4+ T cells from blood. The origin of the receptors is a human donor in good health. CDR3s include the opening cysteine and the closing phenylalanine or tryptophan. The D gene is left open where the match is weak. Some rows mark clone size as missing; the rest say once, few, many or name a class of expanded clone.

J: TRBJ2-2
size: few
V: TRBV18
D: NA
CDR3: CASSPMNTGELFF
DNA: TGTGCCAGCTCACCCATGAACACCGGGGAGCTGTTTTTT

J: TRBJ1-5
size: few
V: TRBV6-5
D: NA
CDR3: CASSYRTGPGNQPQHF
DNA: TGTGCCAGCAGTTACCGTACAGGCCCCGGCAATCAGCCCCAGCATTTT

J: TRBJ2-2
size: NA
V: TRBV7-2
D: NA
CDR3: CASSPQSVNTGELFF
DNA: TGTGCCAGCAGCCCACAGAGCGTGAACACCGGGGAGCTGTTTTTT

J: TRBJ2-1
size: few
V: TRBV14
D: NA
CDR3: CASSERGGYNEQFF
DNA: TGTGCCAGCAGCGAAAGAGGGGGGTACAATGAGCAGTTCTTC

J: TRBJ2-1
size: NA
V: TRBV29-1
D: NA
CDR3: CSVEEGGSYNEQFF
DNA: TGCAGCGTTGAGGAGGGAGGCTCCTACAATGAGCAGTTCTTC

J: TRBJ1-1
size: few
V: TRBV6-2/TRBV6-3
D: TRBD1
CDR3: CASRNDRANTEAFF
DNA: TGTGCCAGCAGAAACGACAGGGCGAACACTGAAGCTTTCTTT

J: TRBJ2-3
size: NA
V: TRBV7-8
D: NA
CDR3: CASSILVTQSDTQYF
DNA: TGTGCCAGCAGCATACTAGTGACCCAGTCAGATACGCAGTATTTT

J: TRBJ2-1
size: NA
V: TRBV4-1
D: TRBD2
CDR3: CASSQDSTGAGRISYNEQFF
DNA: TGCGCCAGCAGCCAAGATAGTACAGGAGCGGGGAGAATCTCCTACAATGAGCAGTTCTTC

J: TRBJ1-2
size: few
V: TRBV10-3
D: NA
CDR3: CAISEGGGRGYTF
DNA: TGTGCCATCAGTGAAGGTGGGGGCCGTGGCTACACCTTC

J: TRBJ2-5
size: NA
V: TRBV7-3
D: NA
CDR3: CASSLGGQTQETQYF
DNA: TGTGCCAGCAGCTTAGGGGGTCAAACTCAAGAGACCCAGTACTTC

J: TRBJ2-3
size: NA
V: TRBV10-2
D: TRBD2
CDR3: CASTGTSGRTTSTDTQYF
DNA: TGCGCCAGCACGGGCACTAGCGGGAGGACCACTAGCACAGATACGCAGTATTTT

J: TRBJ2-1
size: NA
V: TRBV19
D: NA
CDR3: CASSTPLGTHNEQFF
DNA: TGTGCCAGTAGTACTCCCCTCGGGACCCACAATGAGCAGTTCTTC

J: TRBJ2-5
size: NA
V: TRBV20-1
D: NA
CDR3: CSASGPVGQYF
DNA: TGCAGTGCTAGTGGACCCGTGGGCCAGTACTTC

J: TRBJ1-5
size: few
V: TRBV6-6
D: NA
CDR3: CATSLIGRNQPQHF
DNA: TGTGCCACCAGTCTTATCGGGCGCAATCAGCCCCAGCATTTT

J: TRBJ2-3
size: few
V: TRBV20-1
D: NA
CDR3: CSATHRQPDTQYF
DNA: TGCAGTGCAACTCATAGACAACCAGATACGCAGTATTTT

J: TRBJ2-3
size: NA
V: TRBV12-3/TRBV12-4
D: TRBD2
CDR3: CASSFQRDTDTQYF
DNA: TGTGCCAGCAGTTTCCAGCGGGACACAGATACGCAGTATTTT

J: TRBJ2-1
size: few
V: TRBV12-3/TRBV12-4
D: TRBD2
CDR3: CASSLMAGVSHEQFF
DNA: TGTGCCAGCAGTTTGATGGCGGGAGTCTCGCATGAGCAGTTCTTC

J: TRBJ1-5
size: NA
V: TRBV5-8
D: NA
CDR3: CASSFQGYSNQPQHF
DNA: TGTGCCAGCAGCTTTCAGGGATATAGCAATCAGCCCCAGCATTTT

J: TRBJ1-2
size: NA
V: TRBV12-3/TRBV12-4
D: TRBD1
CDR3: CASSLGQGSSSGYTF
DNA: TGTGCCAGCAGTTTAGGACAGGGAAGTTCGTCCGGCTACACCTTC

J: TRBJ1-1
size: NA
V: TRBV18
D: NA
CDR3: CASSQDSALLNTEAFF
DNA: TGTGCCAGCTCACAGGACAGCGCATTATTGAACACTGAAGCTTTCTTT

J: TRBJ2-3
size: few
V: TRBV2
D: TRBD2
CDR3: CASRGGLAGADTQYF
DNA: TGTGCCAGCAGGGGGGGACTAGCGGGAGCAGATACGCAGTATTTT

J: TRBJ1-1
size: NA
V: TRBV28
D: NA
CDR3: CASSLARSNTEAFF
DNA: TGTGCCAGCAGTTTAGCCAGGTCGAACACTGAAGCTTTCTTT

J: TRBJ2-3
size: few
V: TRBV5-1
D: TRBD1
CDR3: CASSPGQGALTDTQYF
DNA: TGCGCCAGCAGCCCAGGACAGGGGGCACTCACAGATACGCAGTATTTT

J: TRBJ1-2
size: NA
V: TRBV3-1
D: NA
CDR3: CASSQRGVHGYTF
DNA: TGTGCCAGCAGCCAAAGGGGCGTTCATGGCTACACCTTC

J: TRBJ1-6
size: NA
V: TRBV20-1
D: NA
CDR3: CSARDFSRDDNSPLHF
DNA: TGCAGTGCTAGAGATTTTTCGCGAGATGATAATTCACCCCTCCACTTT

J: TRBJ1-1
size: NA
V: TRBV20-1
D: NA
CDR3: CSARVNGGHTEAFF
DNA: TGCAGTGCTAGAGTAAACGGGGGACACACTGAAGCTTTCTTT

J: TRBJ2-3
size: NA
V: TRBV15
D: TRBD1
CDR3: CATSSTGDGTDTQYF
DNA: TGTGCCACCAGCAGTACAGGGGACGGCACAGATACGCAGTATTTT